Detailed here is one T cell receptor beta chain. This entry belongs to a study of CD8 T cells in Susac syndrome. Trimming removed 4 bases from V and 9 bases from J; junction bases left unmatched: 8. Germline CDR1 is MGHDK and CDR2 is SYGVNS. This CDR3 region has 13 residues. When the RNA was reverse transcribed, random hexamers were used with an input of about 0.5 to 1 ug. TCRdb processed the immunoSEQ multiplex PCR reads anew with MiXCR; each CDR3 protein has one entry. The sample shows 150,000 to 200,000 distinct CDR3 sequences, 80% to 95% of them seen only once. This rearrangement joins TRBV25-1 to TRBJ2-7; 8 positions agree with TRBD1. The sequencing sample was made of CD4+ T cells from PBMCs. The clonotype comes from a human donor in good health. The CDR3: CASSVGQGVVQYF. The CDR3 DNA reads TGTGCCAGCAGTGTTGGACAGGGAGTCGTGCAGTACTTC.